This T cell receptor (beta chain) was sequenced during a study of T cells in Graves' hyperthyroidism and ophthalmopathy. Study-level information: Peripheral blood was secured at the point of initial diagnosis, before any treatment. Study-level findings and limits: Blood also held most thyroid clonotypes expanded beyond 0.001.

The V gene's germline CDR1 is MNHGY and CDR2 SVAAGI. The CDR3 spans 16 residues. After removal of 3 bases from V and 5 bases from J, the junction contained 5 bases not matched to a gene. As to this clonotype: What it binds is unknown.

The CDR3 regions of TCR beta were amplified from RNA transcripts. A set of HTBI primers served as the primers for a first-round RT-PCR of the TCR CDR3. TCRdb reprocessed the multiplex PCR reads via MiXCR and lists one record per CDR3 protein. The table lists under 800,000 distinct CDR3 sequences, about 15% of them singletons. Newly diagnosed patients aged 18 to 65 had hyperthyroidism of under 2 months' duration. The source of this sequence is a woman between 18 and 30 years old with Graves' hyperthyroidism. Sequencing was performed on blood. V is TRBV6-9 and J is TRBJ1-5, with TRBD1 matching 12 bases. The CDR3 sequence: CASSYGTGGAYQPQHF. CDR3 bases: TGTGCCAGCAGTTACGGGACAGGGGGCGCCTATCAGCCCCAGCATTTT.